Following are 10 T cell receptor beta chains from one sample sequenced in a study of Graves' ophthalmopathy and Graves' hyperthyroidism. Amplification from RNA transcripts yielded the TCR beta CDR3 regions. An initial RT-PCR round employing HTBI primers preceded a second-round multiplex PCR. TCRdb called the multiplex PCR reads again in MiXCR, with one record for every CDR3 protein. Seen here are a few hundred thousand distinct CDR3 sequences, less than 20% observed once, and the top ten hold about 7%. Sequenced material: peripheral blood. All receptors come from a woman aged 18-29 years with stable Graves' hyperthyroidism.

This clonotype was counted ten times or more. The chain joins TRBV7-6 to TRBJ1-1; D unclear. Germline CDR1 reads SGHVS; CDR2 reads FNYEAQ. The CDR3 has 16 residues. The germline V and J ends were trimmed by 3 bases and 0 bases, with 14 bases remaining between them. The CDR3: CASSFWAQRVNTEAFF. In DNA, the CDR3 is TGTGCCAGCAGCTTCTGGGCACAACGGGTGAACACTGAAGCTTTCTTT.

This clonotype was seen many times. CDR3 bases: TGTGCCAGCAGACTCTCTGAGACCCAGTACTTC. Amino acid sequence: CASRLSETQYF. The gene calls are TRBV2 and TRBJ2-5; D is unresolved. This CDR3 has 11 amino acids. The V end lost 6 bases, the J end lost 5 bases, and 7 bases lay between the germline ends. The V gene's germline CDR1 is SNHLY and CDR2 FYNNEI.

This clonotype was recorded many times. The rearrangement links TRBV12-3 or TRBV12-4 to TRBJ2-7; the D is unclear. The CDR3 contains 14 residues. V was pared by 6 bases and J by 0 bases, with 12 bases between. The CDR3 region has the DNA TGTGCCAGCAGAGTAAACAGAGACTCCTACGAGCAGTACTTC. Protein sequence: CASRVNRDSYEQYF.

The J gene is TRBJ1-6, the V gene TRBV10-1; D uncertain. Deletions cut 10 bases from V and 10 bases from J, with 23 bases between. The CDR3 runs to 15 residues. Germline V gene lookup returns CDR1 WNHNN and CDR2 SYGVQD (reference sequence). For the CDR3, the DNA is TGCGCCACCTTGACCCGGCGTCGGCAGGTCTCACCCCTCCACTTT. Translation gives CATLTRRRQVSPLHF.

V is TRBV2 and J is TRBJ2-7, with D tentatively TRBD2 (6 bases). This CDR3 has 14 residues. With 2 bases removed from V and 4 bases from J, the gap between germline ends came to 12 bases. Germline CDR1 reads SNHLY; CDR2 reads FYNNEI. CDR3 in DNA: TGTGCCAGCAGTGAAAGACTAGTTTTATACGAGCAGTACTTC. This encodes CASSERLVLYEQYF.

This clonotype was seen more than once but under ten times. This chain uses TRBV5-1 with TRBJ2-2; D unclear. Trimming took off 4 bases at V and 2 bases at J, with 15 bases between the two ends. The CDR3 has 16 amino acids. Germline V gene data show CDR1 as SGHRS and CDR2 as YFSETQ. CDR3 region: CASSLAKSGNTGELFF. CDR3 coding DNA: TGCGCCAGCAGCCTCGCGAAGTCCGGAAACACCGGGGAGCTGTTTTTT. The variable domain in full, completed from reference TRBV5-1 and TRBJ2-2, reads KAGVTQTPRYLIKTRGQQVTLSCSPISGHRSVSWYQQTPGQGLQFLFEYFSETQRNKGNFPGRFSGRQFSNSRSEMNVSTLELGDSALYLCASSLAKSGNTGELFFGEGSRLTVL.

This clonotype showed up many times. The chain recombines TRBV11-3 with TRBJ1-2; TRBD1 matches at 7 bases. With V trimmed by 5 bases and J by 4 bases, 10 bases remained unmatched. The length of the CDR3 is 15 residues. Germline V gene sequence: CDR1 SGHNT, CDR2 YENEEA. CDR3 loop: CASSAAYRGSYGYTF. CDR3 nucleotide sequence: TGTGCCAGCAGCGCAGCATACAGGGGATCCTATGGCTACACCTTC.

This clonotype has a count of ten or more. The CDR3 DNA reads TGTGCCAGCAGCGTGGGGACAGGTTATGGCTACACCTTC. This encodes CASSVGTGYGYTF. The chain is built from TRBV11-1 and TRBJ1-2, with 8 bases lining up with TRBD1. The CDR3 covers 13 residues. V shed 5 bases and J 5 bases; nucleotides not matched to a gene: 4. Germline V gene sequence: CDR1 SGHAT, CDR2 FQDESV (reference sequence).

This clonotype has only a few counts. A much bigger clone sits one base away, suggesting this may be a read error. V gene TRBV11-3 combines with J gene TRBJ2-7; unclear D gene. CDR1 is SGHNT, CDR2 YENEEA, per germline. This CDR3 region has 15 residues. Between the trimmed V and J ends, which lost 3 bases and 6 bases, there was a span of 18 bases. As DNA, the CDR3 is TGTGCCAGCAGCTTCAAAGGGAACCCTCTCGGCGAGCAGTACTTC. The encoded protein is CASSFKGNPLGEQYF.

Many counts were recorded for this clonotype. The rearrangement joins TRBV7-2 to TRBJ2-2; D possibly matches TRBD1 or TRBD2 (5 bases each). Germline V gives CDR1 SGHTA, CDR2 FQGNSA. V was pared by 3 bases and J by 4 bases, with 9 bases between. This CDR3 spans 14 amino acids. The CDR3 nucleotides are TGTGCCAGCAGCTTTTGGGGGACCACCGGGGAGCTGTTTTTT. This encodes CASSFWGTTGELFF. Full variable domain (outside the CDR3, taken from reference TRBV7-2 and TRBJ2-2): GAGVSQSPSNKVTEKGKDVELRCDPISGHTALYWYRQSLGQGLEFLIYFQGNSAPDKSGLPSDRFSAERTGGSVSTLTIQRTQQEDSAVYLCASSFWGTTGELFFGEGSRLTVL.